The clone carrying this T cell receptor beta chain was recorded a few times. Its antigen remains unidentified. The sample originates from a study of T cells in Graves' hyperthyroidism and ophthalmopathy. Trimming stripped 6 bases from V and 2 bases from J, with 19 bases between. Germline V gives CDR1 MNHEY, CDR2 SVGAGI. The CDR3 is 16 amino acids. TCR beta CDR3 regions were amplified from RNA transcripts. First-round RT-PCR with HTBI primers amplified the TCR CDR3 region. TCRdb analysed the multiplex PCR reads with MiXCR anew, one entry per CDR3 protein. This table holds 490,000 or so distinct CDR3 sequences, over 45% found once. General study findings and limits: In validation, the model predicted ophthalmopathy. These predictions came a median approximately 6.5 months before onset. Most clonotypes expanded in the thyroid (above 0.001) were also present in blood. By a 13 V-J model, ophthalmopathy was set apart from stable hyperthyroidism.

Sequencing was performed on peripheral blood or thyroid tissue (not recorded which). This TCR was sampled from an adult woman with Graves' disease, either hyperthyroidism or ophthalmopathy (not recorded which). This rearrangement joins TRBV6-5 to TRBJ2-5; D may be TRBD1 or TRBD2 (5 bases each). The CDR3 here is CASSLRPRDPQETQYF. The DNA of the CDR3 is TGTGCCAGCAGCTTACGTCCACGGGACCCTCAAGAGACCCAGTACTTC.